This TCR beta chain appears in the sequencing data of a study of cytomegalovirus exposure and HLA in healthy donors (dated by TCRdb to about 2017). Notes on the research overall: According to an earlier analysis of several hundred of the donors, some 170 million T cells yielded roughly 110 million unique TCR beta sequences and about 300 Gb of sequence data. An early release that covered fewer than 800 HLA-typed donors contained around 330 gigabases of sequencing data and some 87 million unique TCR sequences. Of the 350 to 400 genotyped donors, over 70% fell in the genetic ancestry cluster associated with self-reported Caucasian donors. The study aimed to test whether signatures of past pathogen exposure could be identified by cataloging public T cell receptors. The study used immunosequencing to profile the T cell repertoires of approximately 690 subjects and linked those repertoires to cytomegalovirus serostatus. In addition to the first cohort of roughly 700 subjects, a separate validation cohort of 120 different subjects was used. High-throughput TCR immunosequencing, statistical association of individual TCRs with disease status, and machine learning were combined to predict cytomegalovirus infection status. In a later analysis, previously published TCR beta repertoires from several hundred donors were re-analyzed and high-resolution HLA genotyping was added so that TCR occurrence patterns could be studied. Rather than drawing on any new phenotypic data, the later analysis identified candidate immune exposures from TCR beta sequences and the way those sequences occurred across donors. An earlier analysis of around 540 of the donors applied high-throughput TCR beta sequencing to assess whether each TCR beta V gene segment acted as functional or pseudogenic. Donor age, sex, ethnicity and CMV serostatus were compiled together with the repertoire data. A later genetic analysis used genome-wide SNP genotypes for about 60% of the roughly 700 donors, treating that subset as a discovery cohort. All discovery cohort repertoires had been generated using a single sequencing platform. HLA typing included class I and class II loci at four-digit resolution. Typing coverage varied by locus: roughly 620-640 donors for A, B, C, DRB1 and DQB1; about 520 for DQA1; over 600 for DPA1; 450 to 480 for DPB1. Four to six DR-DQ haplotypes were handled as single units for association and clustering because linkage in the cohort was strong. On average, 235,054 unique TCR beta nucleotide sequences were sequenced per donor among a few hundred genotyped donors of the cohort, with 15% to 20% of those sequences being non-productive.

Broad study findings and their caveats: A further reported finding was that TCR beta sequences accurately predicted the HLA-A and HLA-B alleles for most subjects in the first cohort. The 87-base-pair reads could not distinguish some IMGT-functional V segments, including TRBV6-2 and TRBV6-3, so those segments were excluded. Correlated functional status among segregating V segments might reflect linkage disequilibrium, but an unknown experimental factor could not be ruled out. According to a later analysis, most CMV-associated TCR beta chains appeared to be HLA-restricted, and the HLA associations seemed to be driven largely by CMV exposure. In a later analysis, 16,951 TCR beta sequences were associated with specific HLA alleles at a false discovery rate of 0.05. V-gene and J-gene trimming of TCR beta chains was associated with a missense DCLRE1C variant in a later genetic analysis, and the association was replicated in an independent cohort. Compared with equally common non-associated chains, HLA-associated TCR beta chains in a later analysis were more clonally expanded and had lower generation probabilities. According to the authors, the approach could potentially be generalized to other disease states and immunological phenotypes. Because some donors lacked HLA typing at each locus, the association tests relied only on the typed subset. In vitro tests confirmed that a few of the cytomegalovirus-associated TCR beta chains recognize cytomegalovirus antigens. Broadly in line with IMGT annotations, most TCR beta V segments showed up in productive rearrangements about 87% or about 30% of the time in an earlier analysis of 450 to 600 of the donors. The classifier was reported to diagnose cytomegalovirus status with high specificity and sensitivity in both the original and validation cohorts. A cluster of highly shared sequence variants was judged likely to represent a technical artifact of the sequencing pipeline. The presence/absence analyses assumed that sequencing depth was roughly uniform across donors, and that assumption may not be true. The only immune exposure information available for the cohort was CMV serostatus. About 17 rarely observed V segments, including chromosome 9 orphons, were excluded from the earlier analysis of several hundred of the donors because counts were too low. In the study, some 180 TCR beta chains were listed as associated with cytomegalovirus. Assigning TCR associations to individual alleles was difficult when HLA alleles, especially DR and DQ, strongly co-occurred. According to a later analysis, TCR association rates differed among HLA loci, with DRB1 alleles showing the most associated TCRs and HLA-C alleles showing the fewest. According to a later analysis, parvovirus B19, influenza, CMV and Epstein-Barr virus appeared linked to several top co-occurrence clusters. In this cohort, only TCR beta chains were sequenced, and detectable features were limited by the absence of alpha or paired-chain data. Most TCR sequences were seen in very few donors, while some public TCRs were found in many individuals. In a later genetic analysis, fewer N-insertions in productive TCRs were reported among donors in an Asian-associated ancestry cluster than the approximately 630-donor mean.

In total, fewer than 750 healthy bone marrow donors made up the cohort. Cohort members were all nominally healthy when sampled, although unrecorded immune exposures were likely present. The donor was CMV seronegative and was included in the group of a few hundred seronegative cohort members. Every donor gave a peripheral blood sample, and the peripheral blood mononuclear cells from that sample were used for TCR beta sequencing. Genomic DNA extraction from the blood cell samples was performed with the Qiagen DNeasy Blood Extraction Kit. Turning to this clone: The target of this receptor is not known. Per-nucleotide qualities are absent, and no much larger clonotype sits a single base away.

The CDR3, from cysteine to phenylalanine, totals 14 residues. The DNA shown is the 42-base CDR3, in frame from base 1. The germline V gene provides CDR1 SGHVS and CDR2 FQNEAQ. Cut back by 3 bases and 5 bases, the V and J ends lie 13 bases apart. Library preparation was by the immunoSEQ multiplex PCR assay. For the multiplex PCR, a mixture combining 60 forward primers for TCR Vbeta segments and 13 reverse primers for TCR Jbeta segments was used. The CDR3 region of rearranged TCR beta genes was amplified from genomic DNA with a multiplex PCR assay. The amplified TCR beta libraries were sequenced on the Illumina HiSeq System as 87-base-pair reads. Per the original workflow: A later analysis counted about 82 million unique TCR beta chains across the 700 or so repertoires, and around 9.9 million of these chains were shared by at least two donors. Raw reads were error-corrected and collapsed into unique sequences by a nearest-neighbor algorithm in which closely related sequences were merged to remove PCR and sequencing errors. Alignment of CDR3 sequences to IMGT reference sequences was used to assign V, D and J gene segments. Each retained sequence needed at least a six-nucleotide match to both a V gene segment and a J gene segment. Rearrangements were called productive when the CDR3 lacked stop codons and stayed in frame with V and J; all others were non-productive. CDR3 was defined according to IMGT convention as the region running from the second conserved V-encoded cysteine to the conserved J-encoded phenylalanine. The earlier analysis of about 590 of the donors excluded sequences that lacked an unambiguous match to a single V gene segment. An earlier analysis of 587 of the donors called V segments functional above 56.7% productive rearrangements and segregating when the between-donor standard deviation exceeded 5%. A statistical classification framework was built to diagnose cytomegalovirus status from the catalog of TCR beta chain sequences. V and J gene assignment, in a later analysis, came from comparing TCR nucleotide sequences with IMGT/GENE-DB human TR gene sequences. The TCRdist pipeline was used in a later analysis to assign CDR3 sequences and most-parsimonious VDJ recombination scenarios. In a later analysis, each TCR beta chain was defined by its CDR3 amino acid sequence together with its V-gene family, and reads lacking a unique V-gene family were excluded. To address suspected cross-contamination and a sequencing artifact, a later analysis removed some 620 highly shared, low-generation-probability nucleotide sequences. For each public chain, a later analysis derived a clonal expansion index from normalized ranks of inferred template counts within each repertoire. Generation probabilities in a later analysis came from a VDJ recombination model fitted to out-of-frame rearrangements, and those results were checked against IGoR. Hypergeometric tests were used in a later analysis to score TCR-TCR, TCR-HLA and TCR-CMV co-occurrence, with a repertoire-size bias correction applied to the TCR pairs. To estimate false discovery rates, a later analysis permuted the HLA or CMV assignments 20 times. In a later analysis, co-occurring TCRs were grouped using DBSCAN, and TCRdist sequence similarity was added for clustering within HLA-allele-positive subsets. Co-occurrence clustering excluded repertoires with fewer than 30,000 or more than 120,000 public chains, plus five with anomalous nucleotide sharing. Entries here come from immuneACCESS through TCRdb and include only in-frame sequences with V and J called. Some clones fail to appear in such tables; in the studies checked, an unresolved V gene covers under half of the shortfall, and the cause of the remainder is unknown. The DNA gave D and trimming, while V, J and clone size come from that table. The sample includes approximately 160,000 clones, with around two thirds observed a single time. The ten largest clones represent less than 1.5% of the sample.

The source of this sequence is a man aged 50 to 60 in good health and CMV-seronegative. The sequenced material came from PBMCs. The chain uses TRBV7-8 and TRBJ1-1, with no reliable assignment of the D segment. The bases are TGTGCCAGCAGCTTCGAGTCCTTGAGGACTGAAGCTTTCTTT. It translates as CASSFESLRTEAFF.